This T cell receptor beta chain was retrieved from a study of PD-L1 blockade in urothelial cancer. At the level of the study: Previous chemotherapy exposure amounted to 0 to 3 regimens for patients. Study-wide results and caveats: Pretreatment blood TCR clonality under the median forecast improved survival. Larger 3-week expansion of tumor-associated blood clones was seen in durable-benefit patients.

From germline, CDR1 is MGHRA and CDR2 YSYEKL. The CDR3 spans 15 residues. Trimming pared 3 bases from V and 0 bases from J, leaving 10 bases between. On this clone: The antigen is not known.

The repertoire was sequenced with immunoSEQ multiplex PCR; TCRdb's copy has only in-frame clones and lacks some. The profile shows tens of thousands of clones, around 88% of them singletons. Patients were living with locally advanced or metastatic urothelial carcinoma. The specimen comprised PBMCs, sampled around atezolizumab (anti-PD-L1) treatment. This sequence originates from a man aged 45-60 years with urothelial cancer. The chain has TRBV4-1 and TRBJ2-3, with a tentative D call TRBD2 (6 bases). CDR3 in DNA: TGCGCCAGCAGCCAGCTGGGACTTAGCACAGATACGCAGTATTTT. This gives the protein CASSQLGLSTDTQYF.